A single sample gave rise to the 27 T cell receptor beta chains below, sequenced in a study of Ad26.COV2.S vaccination and SARS-CoV-2 variants. Libraries were prepared by immunoSEQ multiplex PCR; TCRdb keeps only in-frame clonotypes and omits some of them. Among 300,000 to 400,000 clones listed, roughly 90% were seen once. Treatment denoted: 15 to 20 received Ad26.COV2.S at low or high dose, single or two shots; about 5 received placebo; per-sample allocation not given. Samples came from day 63 after the first vaccine or placebo injection. Sequenced material: peripheral blood, taken in a trial of Ad26.COV2.S vaccine versus placebo. The receptors stem from a person aged 18 to 65 who received the Ad26.COV2.S COVID-19 vaccine or a placebo.

This rearrangement joins TRBV4-2 to TRBJ2-1; TRBD1 is a possible D gene (6 bases). Germline CDR1 reads LGHNA; CDR2 reads YNFKEQ. Trimming took off 4 bases at V and 0 bases at J, with 13 bases between the two ends. The CDR3 runs to 16 residues. CDR3 residues: CASSPPTGGSYNEQFF. The CDR3, as DNA: TGTGCCAGCAGCCCCCCGACAGGCGGCTCCTACAATGAGCAGTTCTTC.

The J gene is TRBJ1-3, the V gene TRBV3-1 (or the pseudogene TRBV3-2); D remains unclear. The germline V gene encodes CDR1 LGHDT and CDR2 YNNKEL (reference sequence). The CDR3 sequence is 19 residues long. The V end was cut by 0 bases, the J end by 0 bases, with 18 bases between. The CDR3 sequence is CASSQESEQTSPSGNTIYF. The CDR3 region has the DNA TGTGCCAGCAGCCAAGAATCCGAACAGACCTCTCCCTCTGGAAACACCATATATTTT.

The V call is TRBV14, the J call TRBJ2-6; D gene unclear. Trimming stripped 1 base from V and 0 bases from J, with 13 bases between. There are 18 residues in the CDR3. Germline CDR1 is SGHDN and CDR2 is FVKESK. The CDR3 nucleotides read TGTGCCAGCAGCCAAGGGGATACGACTCGCTCTGGGGCCAACGTCCTGACTTTC. It is translated as CASSQGDTTRSGANVLTF.

V gene TRBV7-9 combines with J gene TRBJ1-2; D is undetermined. Trimming removed 6 bases at V and 4 bases at J, with 3 bases between. The CDR3 length is 10 residues. Germline CDR1 reads SEHNR; CDR2 reads FQNEAQ (reference sequence). The CDR3 DNA follows: TGTGCCAGCAGGGCCTATGGCTACACCTTC. Protein product: CASRAYGYTF.

The V and J genes are TRBV13 and TRBJ1-2, with 7 bases lining up with TRBD1. Trimming cost V 1 base and J 13 bases; bases outside gene matches: 6. The germline gives CDR1 PRHDT, CDR2 FYEKMQ (reference sequence). The CDR3 spans 12 residues. The CDR3 region has the DNA TGTGCCAGCAGCTTAGAGGGCAGGGGGGCCACCTTC. Amino acid sequence: CASSLEGRGATF.

This chain uses TRBV15 with TRBJ2-2; the D is unclear. V lost 1 base and J lost 5, with 11 bases in between. This CDR3 is 15 amino acids long. Germline values: CDR1 LNHNV, CDR2 YYDKDF (reference sequence). The CDR3 DNA sequence: TGTGCCACCAGCAGAGGGGCCCTGGGAACCGGGGAGCTGTTTTTT. Its translation: CATSRGALGTGELFF.

The V and J genes are TRBV28 and TRBJ2-7; D perhaps matches TRBD2 (5 bases). This CDR3 spans 16 amino acids. With 1 base removed from V and 4 bases from J, the gap between germline ends came to 17 bases. The germline V gene encodes CDR1 MDHEN and CDR2 SYDVKM. CDR3 loop: CASSLYPHWRPYEQYV. The CDR3 nucleotides are TGTGCCAGCAGTTTATACCCTCACTGGAGGCCATACGAGCAGTACGTC.

CDR3 sequence (DNA): TGTGCCAGCAGCCCAGGGGGAGGCAGGGCAGAGAACACTGAAGCTTTCTTT. Its translation is CASSPGGGRAENTEAFF. V gene TRBV11-3 combines with J gene TRBJ1-1; the match to TRBD1 covers 7 bases. V was clipped by 5 bases and J by 1 base; unmatched bases: 13. The CDR3 runs 17 residues. The germline V gene has CDR1 SGHNT and CDR2 YENEEA.

This clone was found a few times. The chain is built from TRBV7-7 and TRBJ2-1, with TRBD1 matching over 8 bases. This CDR3 has 16 amino acids. V trimming: 4 bases; J trimming: 7 bases; junction bases outside the gene matches: 12. In germline, CDR1 is SSHAT, CDR2 FNYEAQ (reference sequence). The CDR3 bases are TGTGCCAGCAGCTCAGCCGGGACAGGCATGGGGAATGAGCAGTTCTTC. This encodes CASSSAGTGMGNEQFF.

The V call is TRBV4-3, the J call TRBJ1-2, with D unclear. The CDR3 is 13 residues long. Germline-derived CDR1 and CDR2 are LGHNA and YSLEER. Between the trimmed V and J ends, which lost 4 bases and 5 bases, there was a span of 11 bases. The CDR3 sequence: CASSRQREYGYTF. CDR3 nucleotides: TGCGCCAGCAGCCGCCAAAGGGAGTATGGCTACACCTTC.

The chain combines TRBV7-2 with TRBJ2-4, with 11 bases lining up with TRBD1. The CDR3 runs 15 residues. Looked up from germline, CDR1 is SGHTA and CDR2 is FQGNSA. Germline trimming cut 3 bases from V and 8 bases from J; bases unmatched to any gene: 6. This chain's CDR3 is CASSFLDRGRDIQYF. CDR3 bases: TGTGCCAGCAGCTTTCTGGACAGGGGGCGCGACATTCAGTACTTC.

V is TRBV5-1 and J is TRBJ1-6, with D possibly being TRBD1 (5 bases). Germline CDR1 reads SGHRS; CDR2 reads YFSETQ. The CDR3 runs 13 residues. V lost 2 bases and J lost 7, with 7 bases in between. The CDR3 loop reads CASSFEGNSPLHF. In nucleotides, the CDR3 is TGCGCCAGCAGCTTCGAGGGGAATTCACCCCTCCACTTT.

This sequence joins TRBV11-2 and TRBJ1-2; TRBD1 agrees at 8 bases. The CDR3 spans 15 residues. Losses at the gene ends were 5 bases for V and 8 bases for J; bases not matched to a gene: 13. CDR1 and CDR2 from the germline V gene are SGHAT and FQNNGV. CDR3 amino acids: CASSAIRQGFKGYTF. As DNA, the CDR3 is TGTGCCAGCAGCGCCATCCGACAGGGGTTTAAGGGCTACACCTTC.

This clone was seen more than once but under ten times. Other DNA sequences in the same sample also yield this CDR3. The chain joins TRBV29-1 to TRBJ1-5; the match to TRBD1 covers 7 bases. The CDR3 covers 13 residues. Germline V gene lookup returns CDR1 SQVTM and CDR2 ANQGSEA. J gave up 4 bases and V 4 bases, and 4 bases lay outside the gene matches. The DNA of the CDR3 is TGCAGCGTTGGGGCAGGGGGGAATCAGCCCCAGCATTTT. Translated: CSVGAGGNQPQHF.

The chain links TRBV7-8 to TRBJ1-5; tentatively, D is TRBD1 (6 bases). The CDR3 covers 15 residues. In germline, CDR1 is SGHVS, CDR2 FQNEAQ. V dropped 3 bases and J dropped 1 base, with 10 bases sitting between them. The CDR3 DNA is TGTGCCAGCAGCTTCGATACAGGGAGCAATCAGCCCCAGCATTTT. It is translated as CASSFDTGSNQPQHF. Full variable domain (missing parts from reference TRBV7-8 and TRBJ1-5): GAGVSQSPRYKVAKRGQDVALRCDPISGHVSLFWYQQALGQGPEFLTYFQNEAQLDKSGLPSDRFFAERPEGSVSTLKIQRTQQEDSAVYLCASSFDTGSNQPQHFGDGTRLSIL.

V is TRBV12-3 or TRBV12-4 and J is TRBJ1-2, with a possible D match to TRBD1 (5 bases). This CDR3 has 13 residues. With 6 bases removed from V and 8 bases from J, the gap between germline ends came to 16 bases. The CDR3 region has the DNA TGTGCCAGCAGCCACGCTCAAGGGGAGGGCTACACCTTC. This sequence encodes CASSHAQGEGYTF.

The chain uses TRBV7-2 and TRBJ1-3; perhaps TRBD1 as D (5 bases). Trimming removed 0 bases at V and 1 base at J, with 7 bases between. The CDR3 totals 15 residues. The germline gives CDR1 SGHTA, CDR2 FQGNSA. DNA of the CDR3: TGTGCCAGCAGCTTAGCTTGGGGGTCTGGAAACACCATATATTTT. This sequence encodes CASSLAWGSGNTIYF.

V gene TRBV6-8 combines with J gene TRBJ2-7; a possible D gene is TRBD2 (5 bases). Between the trimmed V and J ends, which lost 8 bases and 9 bases, there was a span of 20 bases. The CDR3 is 13 amino acids. Germline lookup yields CDR1 MNHGY and CDR2 SAAAGT. Here the CDR3 reads CASSSSGVRLQYV. DNA of the CDR3: TGTGCCAGCTCCTCGTCCGGGGTGCGTCTGCAGTACGTC.

V is TRBV7-9 and J is TRBJ2-5; D call uncertain. CDR1 and CDR2 (germline): SEHNR, FQNEAQ (reference sequence). V shed 5 bases and J shed 5 bases, with 12 bases lying between them. This CDR3 spans 13 amino acids. The CDR3 spells CASSILGRETQYF. CDR3 nucleotides: TGTGCCAGCAGCATCCTGGGTAGGGAGACCCAGTACTTC.

This sequence joins TRBV5-4 and TRBJ2-3, with no clear D. The V gene's germline CDR1 is SGHNT and CDR2 YYREEE (reference sequence). The V end lost 2 bases, the J end lost 1 base, and 5 bases lay between the germline ends. The CDR3 length is 13 residues. In nucleotides, the CDR3 is TGTGCCAGCAGCTTTACGGGCACAGATACGCAGTATTTT. Translating it yields CASSFTGTDTQYF.

In the case of this clone: This CDR3 is also generated by other DNA sequences in the sample. The chain has TRBV5-4 and TRBJ1-1, with 8 bases that match TRBD1. CDR3 length equals 14 residues. V dropped 0 bases and J dropped 4; count of bases not matched to a gene: 2. Germline V gene sequence: CDR1 SGHNT, CDR2 YYREEE (reference sequence). The CDR3 nucleotides read TGTGCCAGCAGCTTGGTGGGGACAGGCACTGAAGCTTTCTTT. Protein: CASSLVGTGTEAFF.

J is TRBJ2-5 and V is TRBV4-1; 10 bases are shared with TRBD2. The CDR3 has 16 amino acids. J was trimmed by 2 bases and V by 5 bases; bases with no gene match: 8. CDR1 and CDR2 from the germline V gene are MGHRA and YSYEKL. Here the CDR3 DNA reads TGCGCCAGCAGCGAAATCCAACTAGCGGGACAAGAGACCCAGTACTTC. Amino acid sequence: CASSEIQLAGQETQYF.

This chain uses TRBV12-3 or TRBV12-4 with TRBJ1-1; D is ambiguous. V gave up 3 bases and J gave up 5 bases, with 7 bases separating them. This CDR3 is 12 amino acids long. In nucleotides, the CDR3 is TGTGCCAGCAGTTTTATCGCGACTGAAGCTTTCTTT. Translating gives CASSFIATEAFF.

J is TRBJ2-7 and V is TRBV6-2 or TRBV6-3; 9 positions match TRBD2. J lost 5 bases, V lost 4 bases, and 6 bases had no gene match. Germline loops: CDR1 MNHEY, CDR2 SVGEGT. CDR3 length equals 14 residues. The CDR3 is CASSFPTSGHEQYV. Written as DNA, the CDR3 is TGTGCCAGCAGTTTCCCGACTAGCGGCCACGAGCAGTACGTC.

This clone occurred once. The V and J genes are TRBV7-9 and TRBJ1-1; a weak D match, TRBD1 (5 bases). Germline values: CDR1 SEHNR, CDR2 FQNEAQ (reference sequence). The CDR3 contains 17 residues. The ends were cut back, 4 bases at V and 3 bases at J, with 21 bases in the middle. CDR3 bases: TGTGCCAGCAGCTCCGCTAGACGACAGACCCTTTACACTGAAGCTTTCTTT. As protein: CASSSARRQTLYTEAFF.

The chain recombines TRBV27 with TRBJ2-7; TRBD1 is a possible D gene (5 bases). V was clipped by 6 bases and J by 5 bases, with 17 bases between them. The CDR3 sequence is 14 residues long. The germline V gene encodes CDR1 MNHEY and CDR2 SMNVEV (reference sequence). This CDR3 reads CASRITDGADEQYF. In nucleotides, the CDR3 is TGTGCCAGCAGAATTACGGATGGGGCGGACGAGCAGTACTTC.

The gene calls are TRBV10-1 and TRBJ2-5; 9 bases fit TRBD2. This CDR3 spans 14 amino acids. In germline, CDR1 is WNHNN, CDR2 SYGVQD (reference sequence). The junction had 2 bases not matched to a gene; V was cut back by 3 bases and J by 3 bases. CDR3 sequence reads: CASSDGGGEETQYF. CDR3 DNA sequence: TGCGCCAGCAGTGATGGCGGGGGGGAAGAGACCCAGTACTTC.